A few counts support the clone carrying this T cell receptor (beta chain). The data belong to a study of shared clonotypes between healthy human individuals. Study summary: Three CD4 naive, three CD4 memory, two CD8 naive and one CD8 memory plate were used per donor.

TCRdb keeps only in-frame clones here, not all; method: immunoSEQ multiplex PCR. The sample has some 1.5 million clones, roughly 96% seen once. Source material: naive CD4+ T cells sorted from blood. Specified subset: CD45RA+ positively selected. The receptor was derived from a man aged 30 to 45 in good health.

CDR3 in DNA: TGTGCCTCGGGCCCGACGGTAGGCCAGCCCCAGCATTTT. Residues: CASGPTVGQPQHF. The gene calls are TRBV30 and TRBJ1-5, with D hard to call. The CDR3 has 13 amino acids. V lost 7 bases, J lost 7 bases, and 17 bases lay in between. Germline CDR1 reads GTSNPN; CDR2 reads SVGIG (reference sequence).